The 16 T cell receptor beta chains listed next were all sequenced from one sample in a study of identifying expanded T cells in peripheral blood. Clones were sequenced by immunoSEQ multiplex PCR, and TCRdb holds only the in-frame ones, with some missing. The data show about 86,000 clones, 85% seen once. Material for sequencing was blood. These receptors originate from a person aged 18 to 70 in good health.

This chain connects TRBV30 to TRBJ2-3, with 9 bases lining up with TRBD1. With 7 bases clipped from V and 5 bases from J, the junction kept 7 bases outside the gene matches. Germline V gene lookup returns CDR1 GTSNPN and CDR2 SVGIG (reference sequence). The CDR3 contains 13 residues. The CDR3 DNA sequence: TGTGCCTTGGGGGGACAGGGAAAAGATACGCAGTATTTT. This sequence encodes CALGGQGKDTQYF. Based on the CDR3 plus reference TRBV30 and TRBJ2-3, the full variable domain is SQTIHQWPATLVQPVGSPLSLECTVEGTSNPNLYWYRQAAGRGLQLLFYSVGIGQISSEVPQNLSASRPQDRQFILSSKKLLLSDSGFYLCALGGQGKDTQYFGPGTRLTVL.

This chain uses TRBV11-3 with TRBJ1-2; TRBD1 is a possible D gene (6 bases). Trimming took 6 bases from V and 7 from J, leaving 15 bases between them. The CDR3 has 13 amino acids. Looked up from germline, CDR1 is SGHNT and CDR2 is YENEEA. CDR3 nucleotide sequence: TGTGCCAGCAGTAATAACAGGGCCAGTGGCTACACCTTC. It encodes CASSNNRASGYTF. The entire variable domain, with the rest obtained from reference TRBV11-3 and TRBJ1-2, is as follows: EAGVVQSPRYKIIEKKQPVAFWCNPISGHNTLYWYLQNLGQGPELLIRYENEEAVDDSQLPKDRFSAERLKGVDSTLKIQPAELGDSAVYLCASSNNRASGYTFGSGTRLTVV.

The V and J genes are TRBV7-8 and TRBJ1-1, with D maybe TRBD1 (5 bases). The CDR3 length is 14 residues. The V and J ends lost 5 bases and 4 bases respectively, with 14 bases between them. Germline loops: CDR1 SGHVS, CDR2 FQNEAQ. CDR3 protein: CASSAQVRGTEAFF. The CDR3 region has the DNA TGTGCCAGCAGCGCACAGGTTAGGGGCACTGAAGCTTTCTTT.

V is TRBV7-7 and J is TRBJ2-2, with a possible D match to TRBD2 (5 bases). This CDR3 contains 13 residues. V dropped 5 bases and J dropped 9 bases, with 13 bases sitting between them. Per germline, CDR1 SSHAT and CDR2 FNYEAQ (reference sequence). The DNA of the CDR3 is TGTGCCAGCAGCCCCGCCCCGGGAAGGGAGCTGTTTTTT. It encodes CASSPAPGRELFF.

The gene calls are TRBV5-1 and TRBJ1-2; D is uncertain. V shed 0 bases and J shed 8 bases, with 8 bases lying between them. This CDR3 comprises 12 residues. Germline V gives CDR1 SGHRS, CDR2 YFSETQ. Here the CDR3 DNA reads TGCGCCAGCAGCTTGGAAGGGTTGGGCTACACCTTC. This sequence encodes CASSLEGLGYTF.

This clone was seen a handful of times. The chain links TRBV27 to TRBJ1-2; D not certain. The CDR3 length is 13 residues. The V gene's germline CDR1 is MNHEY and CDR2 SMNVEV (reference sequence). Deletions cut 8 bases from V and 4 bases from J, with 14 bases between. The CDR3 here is CASGTLGGYGYTF. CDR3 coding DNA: TGTGCCAGCGGCACTTTAGGAGGCTATGGCTACACCTTC.

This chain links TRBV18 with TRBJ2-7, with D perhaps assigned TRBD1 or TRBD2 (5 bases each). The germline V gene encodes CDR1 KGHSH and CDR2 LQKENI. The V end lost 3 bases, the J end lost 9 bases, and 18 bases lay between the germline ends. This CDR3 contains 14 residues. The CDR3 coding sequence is TGTGCCAGCTCACCGAGGGACGAGGATTCCGGGCAGTACTTC. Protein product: CASSPRDEDSGQYF.

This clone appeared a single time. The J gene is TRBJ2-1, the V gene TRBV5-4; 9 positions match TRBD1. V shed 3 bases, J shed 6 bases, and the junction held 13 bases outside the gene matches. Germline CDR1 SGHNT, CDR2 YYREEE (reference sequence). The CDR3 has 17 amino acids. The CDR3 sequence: CASSSLQNRGLFNEQFF. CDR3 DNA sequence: TGTGCCAGCAGCTCACTTCAAAACAGGGGGCTTTTCAATGAGCAGTTCTTC.

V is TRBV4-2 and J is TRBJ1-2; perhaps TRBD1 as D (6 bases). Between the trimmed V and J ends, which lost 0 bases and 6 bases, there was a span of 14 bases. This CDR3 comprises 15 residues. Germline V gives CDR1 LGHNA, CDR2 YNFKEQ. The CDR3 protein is CASSQDLRTAHGYTF. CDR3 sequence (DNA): TGTGCCAGCAGCCAAGATTTACGGACAGCCCATGGCTACACCTTC.

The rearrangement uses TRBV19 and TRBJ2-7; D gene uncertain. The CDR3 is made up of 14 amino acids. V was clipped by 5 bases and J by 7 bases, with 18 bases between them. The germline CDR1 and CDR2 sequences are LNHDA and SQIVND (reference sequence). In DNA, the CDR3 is TGTGCCAGTAGTTCGTCAGCCCCGGTAGGGGAGCAGTACTTC. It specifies CASSSSAPVGEQYF.

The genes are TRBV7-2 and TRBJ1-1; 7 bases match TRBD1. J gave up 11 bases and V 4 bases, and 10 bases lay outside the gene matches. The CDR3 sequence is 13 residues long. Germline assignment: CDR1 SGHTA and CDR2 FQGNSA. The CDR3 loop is CASSSGQVFGAFF. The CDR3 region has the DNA TGTGCCAGCAGCTCAGGACAGGTTTTCGGGGCTTTCTTT. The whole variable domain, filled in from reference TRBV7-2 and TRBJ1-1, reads GAGVSQSPSNKVTEKGKDVELRCDPISGHTALYWYRQSLGQGLEFLIYFQGNSAPDKSGLPSDRFSAERTGGSVSTLTIQRTQQEDSAVYLCASSSGQVFGAFFGQGTRLTVV.

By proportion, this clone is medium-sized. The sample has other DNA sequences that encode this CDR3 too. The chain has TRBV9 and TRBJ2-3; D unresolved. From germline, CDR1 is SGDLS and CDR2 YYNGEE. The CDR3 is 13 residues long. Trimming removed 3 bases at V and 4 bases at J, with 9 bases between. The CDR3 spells CASSAAVPDTQYF. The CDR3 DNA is TGTGCCAGCAGCGCCGCAGTTCCAGATACGCAGTATTTT.

This chain's CDR3 is CASEVGGQETQYF. Here the CDR3 DNA reads TGTGCTTCGGAGGTGGGGGGCCAAGAGACCCAGTACTTC. The gene calls are TRBV19 and TRBJ2-5; a possible D gene is TRBD2 (6 bases). Germline V CDR1 and CDR2: LNHDA, SQIVND (reference sequence). The CDR3 is made up of 13 amino acids.

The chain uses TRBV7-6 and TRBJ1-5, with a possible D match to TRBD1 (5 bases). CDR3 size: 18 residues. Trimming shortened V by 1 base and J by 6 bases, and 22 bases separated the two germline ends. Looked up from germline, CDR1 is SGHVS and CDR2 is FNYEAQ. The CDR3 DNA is TGTGCCAGCAGCTTAGGGGGGGGAGTCGGCAGGGTGAGTCAGCCCCAGCATTTT. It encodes CASSLGGGVGRVSQPQHF.

CDR3 in DNA: TGTGCCAGCAGTTACTTCGGCAGCTTAGGAGATGGCTACACCTTC. It codes for CASSYFGSLGDGYTF. The rearrangement uses TRBV6-5 and TRBJ1-2; D call uncertain. V lost 1 base, J lost 6 bases, and 15 bases lay in between. The CDR3 sequence is 15 residues long. The germline gives CDR1 MNHEY, CDR2 SVGAGI.

The CDR3 coding sequence is TGCGCCAGCAGAGTAAGGCCCGGCAGCGGTGCAACTAATGAAAAACTGTTTTTT. Protein sequence: CASRVRPGSGATNEKLFF. The rearrangement links TRBV5-1 to TRBJ1-4; D unclear. Germline CDR1 is SGHRS and CDR2 is YFSETQ. Trimming cost V 5 bases and J 0 bases, with 20 bases left between them. The CDR3 length is 18 residues. Looking up the rest from reference TRBV5-1 and TRBJ1-4 gives the full variable domain: KAGVTQTPRYLIKTRGQQVTLSCSPISGHRSVSWYQQTPGQGLQFLFEYFSETQRNKGNFPGRFSGRQFSNSRSEMNVSTLELGDSALYLCASRVRPGSGATNEKLFFGSGTQLSVL.